These 27 T cell receptor beta chains were all obtained from the same sample, sequenced in a study of monozygotic twins with inflammatory bowel disease. TCRdb reprocessed the 5' RACE reads, keeping one entry per CDR3 protein, no DNA. In all, the sample yields 330,000 or so distinct CDR3 sequences. The sequencing sample was made of blood. Receptors originate from a human donor with ulcerative colitis or Crohn's disease, or a healthy co-twin of an affected twin (not recorded which).

The rearrangement links TRBV11-2 to TRBJ2-7; TCRdb calls TRBD2, which cannot be checked without DNA. Germline V CDR1 and CDR2: SGHAT, FQNNGV. There are 15 residues in the CDR3. CDR3 amino acids: CASSYTTSGAYEQYF.

V usage is TRBV12-3 or TRBV12-4 and J usage is TRBJ2-5; TCRdb names TRBD2, which stays unverified in the absence of DNA. The CDR3 is made up of 20 amino acids. The CDR3 here is CASSFAGRGGGNWYQETQYF.

The CDR3: CASSLPGQSYNEQFF. V is TRBV5-5 and J is TRBJ2-1. The germline CDR1 and CDR2 sequences are SGHKS and YYEKEE (reference sequence). This CDR3 spans 15 amino acids.

The rearrangement uses TRBV12-3 or TRBV12-4 and TRBJ2-2; the TCRdb call, TRBD1, lacks DNA for checking. The CDR3 sequence is 14 residues long. The CDR3 region is CASSLNRGTGELFF.

The chain links TRBV30 to TRBJ2-2. The CDR3 runs 13 residues. Germline V gene data show CDR1 as GTSNPN and CDR2 as SVGIG (reference sequence). CDR3 protein: CALRPADTGELFF. Full variable domain (remainder filled in from reference TRBV30 and TRBJ2-2): SQTIHQWPATLVQPVGSPLSLECTVEGTSNPNLYWYRQAAGRGLQLLFYSVGIGQISSEVPQNLSASRPQDRQFILSSKKLLLSDSGFYLCALRPADTGELFFGEGSRLTVL.

The rearrangement uses TRBV6-1 and TRBJ2-2. Germline CDR1 and CDR2: MNHNS and SASEGT. This CDR3 is 13 amino acids long. The CDR3 sequence is CASSESAVQELFF.

The V call is TRBV20-1, the J call TRBJ2-2; TCRdb lists TRBD2, though no DNA is available to test this call. The CDR3 is made up of 16 amino acids. Looked up from germline, CDR1 is DFQATT and CDR2 is SNEGSKA (reference sequence). This CDR3 reads CSATGSGSLEAGELFF.

V usage is TRBV6-4 and J usage is TRBJ2-2; the D call from TCRdb, TRBD1, cannot be confirmed without DNA. The CDR3 runs to 16 residues. CDR1 and CDR2 (germline): MRHNA, SNTAGT. The CDR3 spells CASSARGSGGTGELFF.

The chain employs TRBV9 and TRBJ2-7; as DNA is missing, the TRBD1 call by TCRdb cannot be tested. This CDR3 contains 14 residues. Germline V gives CDR1 SGDLS, CDR2 YYNGEE. Here the CDR3 reads CASSIRDLSYEQYF.

The chain joins TRBV27 to TRBJ2-2; TCRdb designates TRBD1, a call that cannot be tested without DNA. CDR3 size: 12 residues. In germline, CDR1 is MNHEY, CDR2 SMNVEV (reference sequence). This CDR3 reads CASSFGGKELFF.

The chain links TRBV27 to TRBJ2-3; absent DNA, TCRdb's TRBD1 call cannot be checked. CDR1 is MNHEY and CDR2 is SMNVEV in the germline V gene (reference sequence). CDR3 length equals 13 residues. CDR3 amino acids: CATEGWGTDTQYF.

The chain combines TRBV29-1 with TRBJ2-7; checking the TCRdb D call of TRBD1 is not possible without DNA. Germline V gene lookup returns CDR1 SQVTM and CDR2 ANQGSEA. The CDR3 spans 14 residues. This chain's CDR3 is CSVETGTGGREQYF.

The chain has TRBV6-1 and TRBJ1-6; TCRdb's D gene call, TRBD1, goes unchecked for lack of DNA. Germline CDR1 and CDR2: MNHNS and SASEGT. The CDR3 is 15 residues long. The CDR3 reads CASSATQGAGSPLHF.

This chain connects TRBV6-4 to TRBJ1-6; TCRdb reports TRBD1, a call that lacks DNA to check it against. Germline CDR1 and CDR2: MRHNA and SNTAGT. The CDR3 length is 15 residues. The chain's CDR3 is CASSEGQGAGSPLHF.

The V call is TRBV5-6, the J call TRBJ1-5. There are 15 residues in the CDR3. Germline assignment: CDR1 SGHDT and CDR2 YYEEEE. CDR3 sequence: CASSLMQGRNQPQHF.

The rearrangement uses TRBV6-1 and TRBJ2-2; the TCRdb call, TRBD1, lacks DNA for checking. Looked up from germline, CDR1 is MNHNS and CDR2 is SASEGT. This CDR3 is built from 14 residues. CDR3 loop: CASRRTGYTGELFF.

The chain employs TRBV12-3 or TRBV12-4 and TRBJ2-1. The length of the CDR3 is 13 residues. CDR3 region: CASSGFPTNEQFF.

The rearrangement joins TRBV28 to TRBJ1-1; TCRdb's D gene call, TRBD1, goes unchecked for lack of DNA. The germline V gene encodes CDR1 MDHEN and CDR2 SYDVKM. CDR3 length: 14 residues. CDR3 loop: CASSFRTPNTEAFF.

This chain connects TRBV12-3 or TRBV12-4 to TRBJ1-5. The CDR3 runs to 15 residues. The CDR3 sequence is CVSSLVSGSNQPQHF.

The V and J genes are TRBV4-3 and TRBJ1-1; TCRdb picks TRBD1, but there is no DNA to check that call. This CDR3 comprises 15 residues. The germline CDR1 and CDR2 sequences are LGHNA and YSLEER. CDR3 residues: CASSQDLTGEGWAFF.

The V and J genes are TRBV27 and TRBJ2-7; the D call of TRBD1 rests on TCRdb alone, since no DNA is present to check it. Germline assignment: CDR1 MNHEY and CDR2 SMNVEV (reference sequence). The CDR3 is 14 amino acids. CDR3 loop: CASSIRDKPYEQYF.

CDR3 protein: CASSSASGGSLYNEQFF. V is TRBV5-6 and J is TRBJ2-1; TCRdb reports TRBD2, a call that lacks DNA to check it against. This CDR3 has 17 amino acids. CDR1 SGHDT and CDR2 YYEEEE come from the germline V gene.

The rearrangement joins TRBV5-6 to TRBJ2-4. Germline assignment: CDR1 SGHDT and CDR2 YYEEEE. There are 15 residues in the CDR3. The CDR3: CASTLAGIAGNIQYF.

J is TRBJ1-1 and V is TRBV30; lacking DNA, the TRBD1 call made by TCRdb goes unchecked. In germline, CDR1 is GTSNPN, CDR2 SVGIG (reference sequence). The CDR3 is made up of 13 amino acids. CDR3 loop: CAWSRTGVPEAFF.

The CDR3 loop reads CASSLWAPLNEQFF. V is TRBV12-3 or TRBV12-4 and J is TRBJ2-1; there is no DNA to check the TCRdb D call of TRBD2. This CDR3 has 14 residues.

The V gene is TRBV20-1, the J gene TRBJ2-6; TCRdb returns TRBD1, unconfirmable since there is no DNA. CDR1 and CDR2 (germline): DFQATT, SNEGSKA (reference sequence). The CDR3 extends over 16 amino acids. CDR3 amino acids: CSANPPILAGANVLTF.

This clonotype is called medium-sized based on its frequency. The chain is built from TRBV4-1 and TRBJ2-1; there is no DNA to check the TCRdb D call of TRBD1. Germline V gene sequence: CDR1 MGHRA, CDR2 YSYEKL. The CDR3 length is 17 residues. CDR3 region: CASSQEKRPGANNEQFF.